A selection of T cell receptor beta chains follows, all from one sample in a study of blood T cell repertoires in COVID-19. Assay used: immunoSEQ multiplex PCR; TCRdb lists only in-frame clones, some missing. There are roughly 57,000 clones in the sample; over 60% occur only once, and approximately 21% lies in the top ten. Sequences were obtained from peripheral blood. These receptors were obtained from a man aged 25-45 years with COVID-19, enrolled during active disease. The CDR3 runs from the conserved cysteine through the conserved F or W. The D gene is left open where the match is weak.

J gene	D gene	V gene	CDR3 protein	CDR3 DNA
TRBJ2-1	TRBD2	TRBV24-1	CATSDLAGGLADGNNEQFF	TGTGCCACCAGTGATTTGGCCGGGGGACTAGCGGATGGGAACAATGAGCAGTTCTTC
TRBJ2-2	NA	TRBV11-3	CASTTGRAGELFF	TGTGCCAGCACTACGGGAAGGGCCGGGGAGCTGTTTTTT
TRBJ1-1	TRBD1	TRBV11-3	CASGRGGTGTTEAFF	TGTGCCAGCGGAAGGGGGGGGACAGGGACCACTGAAGCTTTCTTT
TRBJ1-1	NA	TRBV5-6	CASSPVGRGGETEAFF	TGTGCCAGCAGCCCAGTAGGGCGGGGGGGAGAGACTGAAGCTTTCTTT
TRBJ2-1	NA	TRBV11-3	CASSLLGRGSSEQFF	TGTGCCAGCAGCTTATTGGGCAGGGGTAGTAGTGAGCAGTTCTTC
TRBJ2-7	NA	TRBV4-1	CASSQVYTSSYEQYF	TGCGCCAGCAGCCAAGTGTATACGAGCTCCTACGAGCAGTACTTC
TRBJ2-2	TRBD2	TRBV9	CASSVGPSGSAGGTGELFF	TGTGCCAGCAGCGTAGGCCCTAGCGGGAGTGCTGGTGGCACCGGGGAGCTGTTTTTT
TRBJ2-2	TRBD2	TRBV15	CATSRDPRLAGGELFF	TGTGCCACCAGCAGAGATCCCCGACTAGCTGGGGGGGAGCTGTTTTTT
TRBJ1-2	TRBD1	TRBV4-2	CASSQEDRGHGYTF	TGTGCCAGCAGCCAAGAGGACAGGGGGCATGGCTACACCTTC
TRBJ2-7	NA	TRBV6-5	CASSKDRKPSYEQYF	TGTGCCAGCAGCAAAGACAGGAAGCCCTCCTACGAGCAGTACTTC